The entry that follows covers one T cell receptor beta chain sequence. Its specificity is unknown. This sample was included in a study of shared clonotypes between healthy human individuals. Notes on the study in general: Roughly 5% of naive CD4 clonotypes were common to several donors.

Investigators divided CD4+ cells into CD45RA+ naive and CD45RA-negative memory subsets. The assay was carried out at the deep level. Using immunoSEQ multiplex PCR, the repertoire was profiled, and TCRdb retains in-frame clones only, with some absent. The profile shows under 1,900,000 clones, 98% to 99% of them singletons. Sequencing used naive CD4+ T cells sorted from blood. The subset is: CD45RA+ positively selected. The origin of this receptor is a man aged 30-40 years in good health.

The CDR3 protein is CASSGGRDRGETQYF. CDR3 sequence (DNA): TGTGCCAGCAGTGGGGGGCGGGACCGTGGGGAGACCCAGTACTTC. V is TRBV27 and J is TRBJ2-5, with D perhaps assigned TRBD1 or TRBD2 (6 bases each). There are 15 residues in the CDR3. V was clipped by 5 bases and J by 5 bases, with 18 bases between them. Germline V gene data show CDR1 as MNHEY and CDR2 as SMNVEV (reference sequence).